This TCR beta chain was identified during a study of vaccination and CD4 T cells after COVID-19. Study overall: Two mRNA vaccine doses were given, either BNT162b2 or mRNA-1273. Cells were stimulated with overlapping spike peptide pools from SARS-CoV-2, HCoV-NL63, HCoV-OC43 and HCoV-229E.

For this clonotype: Its antigen is still unknown.

Described treatment: roughly 10-day PBMC culture with coronavirus spike peptide pools or control peptides (ViraFEST assay). TCRs were sequenced by ViraFEST after antigen-specific T cells had been expanded with peptide pools. Days 3 and 7 saw half the medium swapped for fresh IL-2 medium. Sequencing of the DNA from cultured CD4+ T cells was carried out with the Oncomine TCR Beta short-read assay. MiXCR, run by TCRdb on the PCR reads, gives a single entry per CDR3 protein. The data show about 24,000 distinct CDR3 sequences, with approximately 56% seen just once and about 8.3% held by the top ten. V dropped 6 bases and J dropped 0 bases, with 12 bases sitting between them. In germline, CDR1 is MNHNS, CDR2 SASEGT. The CDR3 runs to 15 residues.

The chain joins TRBV6-1 to TRBJ2-1; TRBD1 might be the D (6 bases). This sequence originates from a human donor who had recovered from COVID-19. The sample comprised CD4+ T cells from blood, cultured in vitro. The CDR3 coding sequence is TGTGCCAGCAGATCCGACAGGTCCTCCTACAATGAGCAGTTCTTC. Translated, it gives CASRSDRSSYNEQFF.